The 19 T cell receptor beta chains given below trace back to one sample, sequenced in a study of cytomegalovirus exposure and HLA in healthy donors (dated by TCRdb to 2016 to 2017). Library creation used the immunoSEQ multiplex PCR assay. For the multiplex PCR, a mixture combining 60 forward primers for TCR Vbeta segments and 13 reverse primers for TCR Jbeta segments was used. Drawn from immuneACCESS, this table holds only the in-frame rearrangements with V and J called that TCRdb kept. Clones are partly lost; checked studies trace under half to an unresolved V gene and leave the rest unexplained. Here the sample has 150,000 or so clones; more than 60% occur a single time. The ten most abundant clones make up roughly 1.6% of the sample. Sequencing was carried out using PBMCs. Receptor source: a female donor in good health and CMV-seronegative.

This clone is a singleton in its sample. At one boundary the junction diverges from the germline segment, which might be a read error. The rearrangement links TRBV7-9 to TRBJ1-5, with D uncertain. The V gene's germline CDR1 is SEHNR and CDR2 FQNEAQ (reference sequence). CDR3 size: 15 residues. DNA for the CDR3: TGTTCCAGCAGCTTAGGGTCCGGTAGCAATCAGCCCCAGCATTTT. It is translated as CSSSLGSGSNQPQHF.

This clone was seen a handful of times. This chain connects TRBV6-6 to TRBJ2-2; D is perhaps TRBD2 (6 bases). V lost 0 bases to trimming and J lost 7 bases, with 6 bases between them. CDR3 size: 13 residues. Germline assignment: CDR1 MNHNY and CDR2 SVGAGI (reference sequence). The CDR3 region is CASSYSTSGELFF. CDR3 DNA: TGTGCCAGCAGTTACTCGACTAGCGGGGAGCTGTTTTTT.

This clone was seen only once. The gene calls are TRBV9 and TRBJ1-5; weak D call: TRBD1 (6 bases). This CDR3 has 14 residues. Germline V lookup: CDR1 SGDLS, CDR2 YYNGEE. Trimming left V 0 bases short and J 11 bases short, with 15 bases between. The CDR3 sequence is CASSVEVRGHTQHF. In DNA, the CDR3 is TGTGCCAGCAGCGTAGAGGTCAGGGGACACACCCAGCATTTT.

The chain recombines TRBV5-1 with TRBJ2-5; D ambiguous. The J call is uncertain, as TRBJ2-7 better fits the DNA end. The CDR3 spans 14 residues. Germline V gene sequence: CDR1 SGHRS, CDR2 YFSETQ. The CDR3 coding sequence is TGCGCCAGCAGCTTGGAAGTTAGCAGCTACGAGCAGTACTTC. Residues: CASSLEVSSYEQYF.

The chain links TRBV19 to TRBJ1-2, with TRBD1 matching 7 bases. V trimming: 10 bases; J trimming: 6 bases; junction bases outside the gene matches: 8. Germline-derived CDR1 and CDR2 are LNHDA and SQIVND (reference sequence). CDR3 length: 12 residues. The CDR3 coding sequence is TGTGCCACAAAGACAGGGTTAGATGGCTACACCTTC. This encodes CATKTGLDGYTF.

V usage is TRBV27 and J usage is TRBJ2-1; TRBD2 matches at 8 bases. V shed 4 bases, J shed 3 bases, and the junction held 8 bases outside the gene matches. CDR1 is MNHEY and CDR2 is SMNVEV in the germline V gene (reference sequence). The CDR3 loop spans 16 amino acids. CDR3 sequence reads: CASSSLPRGVYNEQFF. In DNA form, the CDR3 reads TGTGCCAGCAGTTCACTCCCGCGGGGGGTCTACAATGAGCAGTTCTTC.

This chain joins TRBV6-6 and TRBJ2-3; D remains unclear. The germline V gene has CDR1 MNHNY and CDR2 SVGAGI (reference sequence). This CDR3 is 16 amino acids long. The ends were cut back, 2 bases at V and 3 bases at J, with 15 bases in the middle. The CDR3 region is CASSYTEPTATDTQYF. DNA of the CDR3: TGTGCCAGCAGTTACACAGAGCCCACTGCTACAGATACGCAGTATTTT.

The chain couples TRBV10-3 to TRBJ2-3, with 8 bases lining up with TRBD1. This CDR3 is built from 16 residues. Germline V lookup: CDR1 ENHRY, CDR2 SYGVKD. The trim removed 6 bases at V and 1 base at J, leaving 9 bases unmatched. The CDR3 sequence: CAIRNDRGPGTDTQYF. CDR3 coding DNA: TGTGCCATCAGAAATGACAGGGGACCCGGCACAGATACGCAGTATTTT.

The chain couples TRBV28 to TRBJ2-7; 7 bases fit TRBD1. CDR1 is MDHEN, CDR2 SYDVKM, per germline. J lost 3 bases, V lost 6 bases, and 11 bases had no gene match. This CDR3 has 15 residues. For the CDR3, the DNA is TGTGCCAGCAGGGGAGACAGGGCCTCTCTCTACGAGCAGTACTTC. Amino acid sequence: CASRGDRASLYEQYF.

This clone was observed at least ten times. J is TRBJ2-3 and V is TRBV7-2, with 9 nucleotides matching TRBD2. The CDR3 extends over 15 amino acids. Germline assignment: CDR1 SGHTA and CDR2 FQGNSA. V gave up 5 bases and J gave up 4 bases; unmatched junction bases: 7. CDR3: CASSISGGRADTQYF. The DNA of the CDR3 is TGTGCCAGCAGCATTAGCGGGGGACGGGCAGATACGCAGTATTTT.

The rearrangement uses TRBV5-6 and TRBJ1-2, with D possibly being TRBD1 (5 bases). The germline V and J ends were trimmed by 3 bases and 4 bases, with 19 bases remaining between them. The germline V gene encodes CDR1 SGHDT and CDR2 YYEEEE. This CDR3 has 16 amino acids. Here the CDR3 reads CASSSSSRGRSYGYTF. The CDR3 region has the DNA TGTGCCAGCAGCTCCTCCTCTAGGGGCCGCTCCTATGGCTACACCTTC. The entire variable domain, with the rest obtained from reference TRBV5-6 and TRBJ1-2, is as follows: DAGVTQSPTHLIKTRGQQVTLRCSPKSGHDTVSWYQQALGQGPQFIFQYYEEEERQRGNFPDRFSGHQFPNYSSELNVNALLLGDSALYLCASSSSSRGRSYGYTFGSGTRLTVV.

The V call is TRBV4-2, the J call TRBJ2-1; 8 bases are shared with TRBD2. Germline-derived CDR1 and CDR2 are LGHNA and YNFKEQ. The CDR3 loop spans 16 amino acids. J was trimmed by 12 bases and V by 0 bases; bases with no gene match: 13. The CDR3 sequence: CASSQDGLAGQRGQFF. As DNA, the CDR3 is TGTGCCAGCAGCCAAGATGGTCTAGCGGGTCAGAGGGGGCAGTTCTTC.

This rearrangement joins TRBV5-1 to TRBJ1-1; D gene uncertain. This CDR3 is 14 amino acids long. Germline CDR1 SGHRS, CDR2 YFSETQ. Trimming shortened V by 0 bases and J by 1 base, and 7 bases separated the two germline ends. CDR3 residues: CASSLVNGNTEAFF. The CDR3 coding sequence is TGCGCCAGCAGCTTGGTAAACGGGAACACTGAAGCTTTCTTT.

The V and J genes are TRBV25-1 and TRBJ1-6, with D unclear. CDR1 MGHDK and CDR2 SYGVNS come from the germline V gene. The V and J ends lost 3 bases and 7 bases respectively, with 7 bases between them. The CDR3 is 13 residues long. This chain's CDR3 is CASSDRSNSPLHF. DNA for the CDR3: TGTGCCAGCAGTGACCGGTCAAATTCACCCCTCCACTTT.

The V call is TRBV5-1, the J call TRBJ2-3, with a weak D call TRBD2 (6 bases). The CDR3 consists of 15 residues. V lost 4 bases to trimming and J lost 3 bases, with 15 bases between them. Germline-derived CDR1 and CDR2 are SGHRS and YFSETQ. The CDR3 sequence: CASSPGTSATDTQYF. The CDR3 coding sequence is TGCGCCAGCAGCCCTGGGACTTCGGCAACAGATACGCAGTATTTT.

The gene calls are TRBV10-1 and TRBJ2-1, with D maybe TRBD2 (5 bases). The CDR3 is 20 amino acids. V dropped 0 bases and J dropped 8 bases, with 29 bases sitting between them. In germline, CDR1 is WNHNN, CDR2 SYGVQD (reference sequence). CDR3 sequence (DNA): TGCGCCAGCAGTGAGTCGCCGGGGAAGGTGGTGGACCACCAAAGGGATGAGCAGTTCTTC. Translating gives CASSESPGKVVDHQRDEQFF.

The chain employs TRBV11-3 and TRBJ2-2; 10 nucleotides agree with TRBD1. With 5 bases clipped from V and 3 bases from J, the junction kept 9 bases outside the gene matches. The CDR3 runs to 17 residues. Germline CDR1 reads SGHNT; CDR2 reads YENEEA. This CDR3 reads CASSLPAGTGDTGELFF. The CDR3 region has the DNA TGTGCCAGCAGCCTACCAGCCGGGACAGGGGACACCGGGGAGCTGTTTTTT.

This sequence joins TRBV27 and TRBJ1-4, with 7 bases aligning to TRBD1. Germline trimming cut 3 bases from V and 6 bases from J; bases unmatched to any gene: 10. This CDR3 has 16 amino acids. Germline CDR1 is MNHEY and CDR2 is SMNVEV (reference sequence). The CDR3 protein is CASSFGLRQGYEKLFF. The CDR3 nucleotides are TGTGCCAGCAGTTTCGGCCTTCGACAGGGTTATGAAAAACTGTTTTTT.

The J gene is TRBJ2-2, the V gene TRBV29-1; 8 bases are a match to TRBD1. Germline CDR1 SQVTM, CDR2 ANQGSEA. The CDR3 is made up of 12 amino acids. V was clipped by 6 bases and J by 5 bases; unmatched bases: 2. CDR3 DNA: TGCAGCGTAGACAGGGGAACCGGGGAGCTGTTTTTT. Its protein product is CSVDRGTGELFF.